One sample yielded the 15 T cell receptor beta chains listed below, sequenced in a study of blood T cell repertoires in COVID-19. Here immunoSEQ multiplex PCR was the method, and the copy in TCRdb shows in-frame clones only, minus some. Of 200,000 to 300,000 clones listed, 87% are singletons. Sequenced: PBMCs or T cells enriched from blood (not recorded which). The receptors were sampled from a woman in her thirties with acute COVID-19.

The V call is TRBV27, the J call TRBJ2-3, with TRBD1 as a possible D gene (6 bases). Germline values: CDR1 MNHEY, CDR2 SMNVEV (reference sequence). V was pared by 4 bases and J by 6 bases, with 17 bases between. The CDR3 sequence is 15 residues long. DNA for the CDR3: TGTGCCAGCAGTTCAAGGGGACAAATTCAGGATACGCAGTATTTT. This codes for CASSSRGQIQDTQYF.

The chain is built from TRBV6-5 and TRBJ1-2, with D perhaps matching TRBD1 (6 bases). Trimming cost V 5 bases and J 0 bases, with 13 bases left between them. CDR1 and CDR2 (germline): MNHEY, SVGAGI. The CDR3 loop spans 15 amino acids. The CDR3: CASSRDRPSNYGYTF. The CDR3 DNA is TGTGCCAGCAGTCGAGACAGGCCTTCTAACTATGGCTACACCTTC.

The chain recombines TRBV5-1 with TRBJ2-5; possible D gene TRBD1, 6 bases. The CDR3 is 13 residues long. Germline CDR1 and CDR2: SGHRS and YFSETQ. V dropped 4 bases and J dropped 1 base, with 8 bases sitting between them. In DNA form, the CDR3 reads TGCGCCAGCAGCCCAGGGGTCCAAGAGACCCAGTACTTC. It is translated as CASSPGVQETQYF.

This chain joins TRBV6-5 and TRBJ2-2, with a possible D match to TRBD2 (7 bases). Between the trimmed V and J ends, which lost 8 bases and 4 bases, there was a span of 8 bases. The CDR3 is 12 residues long. In germline, CDR1 is MNHEY, CDR2 SVGAGI. The CDR3 coding sequence is TGTGCCAGCGGGGGGGCCACCGGGGAGCTGTTTTTT. It encodes CASGGATGELFF.

V and J are TRBV12-5 and TRBJ2-6; D uncertain. Between the trimmed V and J ends, which lost 7 bases and 0 bases, there was a span of 7 bases. The CDR3 consists of 14 residues. The germline CDR1 and CDR2 sequences are LGHNT and FRNRAP. CDR3 sequence (DNA): TGTGCTAGTGCCCCCTCCTCTGGGGCCAACGTCCTGACTTTC. Amino acids: CASAPSSGANVLTF.

V and J are TRBV5-4 and TRBJ1-1, with 9 bases lining up with TRBD1. The CDR3 runs 16 residues. Germline trimming cut 4 bases from V and 2 bases from J; bases unmatched to any gene: 9. CDR1 is SGHNT and CDR2 is YYREEE in the germline V gene (reference sequence). CDR3 sequence (DNA): TGTGCCAGCAGCACCTACGACAGGGGGTCAAACACTGAAGCTTTCTTT. It translates to CASSTYDRGSNTEAFF.

This sequence joins TRBV7-6 and TRBJ1-4; D unresolved. Per germline, CDR1 SGHVS and CDR2 FNYEAQ. This CDR3 spans 15 amino acids. Trimming took 1 base from V and 0 from J, leaving 6 bases between them. The CDR3: CASSLEAATNEKLFF. DNA for the CDR3: TGTGCCAGCAGCTTAGAGGCGGCAACTAATGAAAAACTGTTTTTT.

This clone was seen once. The genes are TRBV11-2 and TRBJ1-6; 8 bases fit TRBD1. The germline V gene encodes CDR1 SGHAT and CDR2 FQNNGV. The J segment lost 13 bases and the V segment lost 4 bases, leaving 6 bases of the junction unmatched. There are 13 residues in the CDR3. The CDR3 DNA reads TGTGCCAGCAGCTCCGGACAGGGCTTGCCCCTCCACTTT. It translates to CASSSGQGLPLHF.

This rearrangement joins TRBV5-8 to TRBJ2-7; 8 bases line up with TRBD2. V lost 2 bases to trimming and J lost 2 bases; unmatched junction nucleotides: 6. CDR1 SGHTS and CDR2 YDEGEE come from the germline V gene. The CDR3 covers 15 residues. The CDR3 is CASSLGAGAAYEQYF. The DNA for the CDR3 is TGTGCCAGCAGCTTAGGAGCGGGGGCCGCCTACGAGCAGTACTTC.

CDR3 nucleotide sequence: TGTGCCAGCAGTTTAAGGACAGGGGGCTCCTATAATTCACCCCTCCACTTT. This encodes CASSLRTGGSYNSPLHF. The V and J genes are TRBV28 and TRBJ1-6; 10 bases agree with TRBD1. Germline CDR1 is MDHEN and CDR2 is SYDVKM. Trimming removed 2 bases from V and 0 bases from J; junction bases left unmatched: 1. This CDR3 spans 17 amino acids.

CDR3 residues: CASSGDRGSTEAFF. CDR3 nucleotides: TGTGCCAGCAGCGGCGACAGGGGGAGCACTGAAGCTTTCTTT. The V and J genes are TRBV7-9 and TRBJ1-1, with 9 bases aligning to TRBD1. CDR3 length: 14 amino acids. Germline V gene data show CDR1 as SEHNR and CDR2 as FQNEAQ (reference sequence). Trimming removed 5 bases from V and 4 bases from J; junction bases left unmatched: 5.

The chain joins TRBV19 to TRBJ1-1; D remains unclear. The length of the CDR3 is 13 residues. The V end lost 7 bases, the J end lost 5 bases, and 14 bases lay between the germline ends. Germline V CDR1 and CDR2: LNHDA, SQIVND (reference sequence). CDR3 in DNA: TGTGCCAGTACTCCGGAAGGGAGGACTGAAGCTTTCTTT. It codes for CASTPEGRTEAFF.

The chain joins TRBV7-9 to TRBJ1-2; 7 positions match TRBD1. The germline gives CDR1 SEHNR, CDR2 FQNEAQ (reference sequence). Unmatched junction bases numbered 13, after V lost 10 bases and J lost 8 bases. CDR3 length equals 13 residues. CDR3 in DNA: TGTGCCACCGAGACAGGGAGATATATGGGCTACACCTTC. Amino acid sequence: CATETGRYMGYTF.

J is TRBJ1-4 and V is TRBV19; possible D gene TRBD1, 5 bases. The CDR3 has 15 residues. Germline-derived CDR1 and CDR2 are LNHDA and SQIVND (reference sequence). Trimming took off 5 bases at V and 6 bases at J, with 16 bases between the two ends. In DNA, the CDR3 is TGTGCCAGTAGTGCTTCGGGGGAGAGGTATGAAAAACTGTTTTTT. Translating gives CASSASGERYEKLFF.

The chain employs TRBV6-6 and TRBJ1-6, with a tentative D call TRBD1 (5 bases). Germline CDR1 is MNHNY and CDR2 is SVGAGI (reference sequence). The CDR3 loop spans 13 amino acids. V gave up 4 bases and J gave up 9 bases, with 10 bases separating them. Written as DNA, the CDR3 is TGTGCCAGCAGTTTTGGACACACTTCACCCCTCCACTTT. It yields the protein CASSFGHTSPLHF.